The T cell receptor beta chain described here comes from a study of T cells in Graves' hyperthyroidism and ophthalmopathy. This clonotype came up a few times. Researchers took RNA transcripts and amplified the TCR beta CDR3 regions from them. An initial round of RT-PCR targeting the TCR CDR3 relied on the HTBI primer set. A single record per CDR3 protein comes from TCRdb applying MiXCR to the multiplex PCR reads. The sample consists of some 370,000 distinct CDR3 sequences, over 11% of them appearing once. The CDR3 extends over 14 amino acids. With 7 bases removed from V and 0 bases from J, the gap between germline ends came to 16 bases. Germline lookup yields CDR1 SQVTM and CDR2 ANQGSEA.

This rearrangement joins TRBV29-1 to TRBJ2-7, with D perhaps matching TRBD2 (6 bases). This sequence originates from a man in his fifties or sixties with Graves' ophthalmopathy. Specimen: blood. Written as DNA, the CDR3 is TGCAGCGCCGATGCGGGATCCTCCTCCTACGAGCAGTACTTC. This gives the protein CSADAGSSSYEQYF.